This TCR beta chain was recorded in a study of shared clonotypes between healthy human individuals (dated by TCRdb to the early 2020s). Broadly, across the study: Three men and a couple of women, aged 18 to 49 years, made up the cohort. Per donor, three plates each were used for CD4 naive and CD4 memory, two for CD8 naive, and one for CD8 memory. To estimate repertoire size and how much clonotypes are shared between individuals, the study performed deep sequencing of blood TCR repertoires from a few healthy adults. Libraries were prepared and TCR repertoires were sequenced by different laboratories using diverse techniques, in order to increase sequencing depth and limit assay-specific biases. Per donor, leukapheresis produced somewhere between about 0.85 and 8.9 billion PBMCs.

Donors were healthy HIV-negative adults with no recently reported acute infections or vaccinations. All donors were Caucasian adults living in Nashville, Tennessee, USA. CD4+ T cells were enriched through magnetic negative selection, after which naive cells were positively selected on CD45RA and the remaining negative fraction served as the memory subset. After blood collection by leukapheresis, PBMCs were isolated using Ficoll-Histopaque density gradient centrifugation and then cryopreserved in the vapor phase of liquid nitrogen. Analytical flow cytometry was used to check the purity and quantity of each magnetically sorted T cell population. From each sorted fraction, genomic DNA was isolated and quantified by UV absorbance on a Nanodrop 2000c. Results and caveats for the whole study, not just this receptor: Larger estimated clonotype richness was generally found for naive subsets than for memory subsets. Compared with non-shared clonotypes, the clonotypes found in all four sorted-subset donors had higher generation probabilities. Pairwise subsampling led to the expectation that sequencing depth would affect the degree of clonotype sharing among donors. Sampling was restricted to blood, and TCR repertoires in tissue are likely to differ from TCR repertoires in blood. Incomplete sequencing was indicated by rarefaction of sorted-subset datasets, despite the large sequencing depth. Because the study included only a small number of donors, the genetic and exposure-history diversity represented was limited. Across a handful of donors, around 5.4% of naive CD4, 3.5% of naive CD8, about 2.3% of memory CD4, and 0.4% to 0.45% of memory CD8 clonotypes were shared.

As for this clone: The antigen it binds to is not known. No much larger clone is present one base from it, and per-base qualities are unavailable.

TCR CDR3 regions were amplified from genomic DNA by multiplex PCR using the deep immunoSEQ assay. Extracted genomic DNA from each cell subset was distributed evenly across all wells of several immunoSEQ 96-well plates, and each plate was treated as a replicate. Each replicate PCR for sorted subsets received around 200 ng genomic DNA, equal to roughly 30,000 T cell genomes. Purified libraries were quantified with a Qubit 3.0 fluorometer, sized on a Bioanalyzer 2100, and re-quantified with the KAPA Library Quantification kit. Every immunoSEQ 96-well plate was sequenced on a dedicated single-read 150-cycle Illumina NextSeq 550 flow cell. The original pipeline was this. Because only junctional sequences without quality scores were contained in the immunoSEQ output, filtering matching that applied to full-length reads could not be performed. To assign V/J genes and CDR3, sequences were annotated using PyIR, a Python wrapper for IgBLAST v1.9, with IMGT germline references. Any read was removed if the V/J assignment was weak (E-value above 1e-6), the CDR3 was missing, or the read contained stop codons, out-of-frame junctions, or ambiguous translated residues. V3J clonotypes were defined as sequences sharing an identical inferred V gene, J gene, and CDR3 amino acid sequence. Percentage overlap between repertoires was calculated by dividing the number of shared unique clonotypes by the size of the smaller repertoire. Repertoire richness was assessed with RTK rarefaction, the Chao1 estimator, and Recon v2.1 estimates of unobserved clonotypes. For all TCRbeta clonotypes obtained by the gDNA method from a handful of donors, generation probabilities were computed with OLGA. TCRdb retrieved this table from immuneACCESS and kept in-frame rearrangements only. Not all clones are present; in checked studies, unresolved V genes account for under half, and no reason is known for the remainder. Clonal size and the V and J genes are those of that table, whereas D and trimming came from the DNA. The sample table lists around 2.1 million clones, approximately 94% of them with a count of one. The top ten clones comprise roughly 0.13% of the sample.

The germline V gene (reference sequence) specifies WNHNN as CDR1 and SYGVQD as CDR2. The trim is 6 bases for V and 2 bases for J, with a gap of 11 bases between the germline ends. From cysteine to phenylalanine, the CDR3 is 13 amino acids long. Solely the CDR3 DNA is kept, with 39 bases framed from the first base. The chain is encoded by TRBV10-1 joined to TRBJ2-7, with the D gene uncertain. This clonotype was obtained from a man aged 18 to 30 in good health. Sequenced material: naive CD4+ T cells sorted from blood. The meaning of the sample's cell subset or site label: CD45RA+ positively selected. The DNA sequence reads TGCGCCAGCAGATGGCTGGGTGCCTACGAGCAGTACTTC. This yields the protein CASRWLGAYEQYF.